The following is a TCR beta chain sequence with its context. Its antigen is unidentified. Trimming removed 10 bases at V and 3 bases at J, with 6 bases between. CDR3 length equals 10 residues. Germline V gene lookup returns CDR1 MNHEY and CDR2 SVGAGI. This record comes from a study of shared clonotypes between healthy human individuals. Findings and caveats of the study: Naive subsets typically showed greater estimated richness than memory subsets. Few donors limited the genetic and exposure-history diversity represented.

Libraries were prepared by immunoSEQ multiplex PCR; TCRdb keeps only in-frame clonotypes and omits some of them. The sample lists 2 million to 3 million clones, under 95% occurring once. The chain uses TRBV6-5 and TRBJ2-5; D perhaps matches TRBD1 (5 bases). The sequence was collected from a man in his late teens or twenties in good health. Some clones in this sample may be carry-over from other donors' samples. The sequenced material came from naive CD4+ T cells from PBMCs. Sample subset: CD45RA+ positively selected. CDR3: CAIQEETQYF. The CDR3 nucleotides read TGTGCCATACAGGAAGAGACCCAGTACTTC.